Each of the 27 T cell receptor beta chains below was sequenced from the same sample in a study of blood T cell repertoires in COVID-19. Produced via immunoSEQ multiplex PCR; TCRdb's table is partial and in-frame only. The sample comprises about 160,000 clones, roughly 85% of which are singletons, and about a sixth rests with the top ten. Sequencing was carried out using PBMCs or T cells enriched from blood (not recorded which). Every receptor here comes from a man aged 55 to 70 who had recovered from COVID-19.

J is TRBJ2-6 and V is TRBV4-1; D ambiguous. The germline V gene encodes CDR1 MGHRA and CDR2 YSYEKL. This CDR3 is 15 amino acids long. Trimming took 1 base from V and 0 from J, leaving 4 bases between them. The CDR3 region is CASSQVSSGANVLTF. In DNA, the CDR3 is TGCGCCAGCAGCCAAGTGAGCTCTGGGGCCAACGTCCTGACTTTC.

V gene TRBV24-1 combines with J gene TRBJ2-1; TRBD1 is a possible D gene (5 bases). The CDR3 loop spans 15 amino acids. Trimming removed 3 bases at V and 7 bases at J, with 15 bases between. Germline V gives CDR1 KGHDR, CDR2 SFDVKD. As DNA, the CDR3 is TGTGCCACCAGTGATCAATTTCAGGGTTGGAATGAGCAGTTCTTC. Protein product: CATSDQFQGWNEQFF.

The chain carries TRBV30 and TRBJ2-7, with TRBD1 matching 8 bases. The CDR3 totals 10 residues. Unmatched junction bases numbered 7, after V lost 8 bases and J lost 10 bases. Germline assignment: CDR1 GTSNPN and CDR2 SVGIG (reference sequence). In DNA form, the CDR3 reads TGTGCCGCCCAGGGGGCGCGTCAGTACTTC. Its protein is CAAQGARQYF.

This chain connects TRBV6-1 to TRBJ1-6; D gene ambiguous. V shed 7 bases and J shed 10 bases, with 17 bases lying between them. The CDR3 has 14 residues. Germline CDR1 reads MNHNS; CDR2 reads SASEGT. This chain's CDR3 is CASTFLGIQSPLHF. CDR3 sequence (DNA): TGTGCCAGCACCTTCTTGGGCATTCAATCACCCCTCCACTTT.

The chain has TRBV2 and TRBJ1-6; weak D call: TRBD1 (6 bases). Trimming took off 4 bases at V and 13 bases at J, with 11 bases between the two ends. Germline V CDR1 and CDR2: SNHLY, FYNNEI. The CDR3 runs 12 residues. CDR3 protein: CASSAQGPPLHF. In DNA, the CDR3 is TGTGCCAGCAGTGCACAGGGCCCCCCCCTCCACTTT.

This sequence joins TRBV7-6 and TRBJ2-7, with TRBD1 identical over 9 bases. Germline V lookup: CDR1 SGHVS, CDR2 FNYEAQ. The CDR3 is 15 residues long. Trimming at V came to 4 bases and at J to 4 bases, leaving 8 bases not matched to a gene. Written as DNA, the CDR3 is TGTGCCAGCAGCTCACGGGACAGGGTGCGTTACGAGCAGTACTTC. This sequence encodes CASSSRDRVRYEQYF. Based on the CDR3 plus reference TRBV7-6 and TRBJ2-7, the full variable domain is GAGVSQSPRYKVTKRGQDVALRCDPISGHVSLYWYRQALGQGPEFLTYFNYEAQQDKSGLPNDRFSAERPEGSISTLTIQRTEQRDSAMYRCASSSRDRVRYEQYFGPGTRLTVT.

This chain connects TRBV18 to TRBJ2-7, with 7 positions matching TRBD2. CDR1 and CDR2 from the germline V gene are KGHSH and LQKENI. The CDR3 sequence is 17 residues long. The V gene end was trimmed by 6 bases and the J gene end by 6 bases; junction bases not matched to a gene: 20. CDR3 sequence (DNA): TGTGCCAGCTCCCCGGTCCAGGCGGGAGTAAGCGAAATCGAGCAGTACTTC. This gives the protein CASSPVQAGVSEIEQYF.

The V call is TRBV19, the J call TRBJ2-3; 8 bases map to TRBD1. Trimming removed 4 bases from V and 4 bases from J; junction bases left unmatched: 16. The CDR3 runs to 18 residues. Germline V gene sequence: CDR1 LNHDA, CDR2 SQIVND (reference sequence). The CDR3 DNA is TGTGCCAGTAGTACTCAAGCCGGACAGGGTGGAGGGTCAGATACGCAGTATTTT. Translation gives CASSTQAGQGGGSDTQYF.

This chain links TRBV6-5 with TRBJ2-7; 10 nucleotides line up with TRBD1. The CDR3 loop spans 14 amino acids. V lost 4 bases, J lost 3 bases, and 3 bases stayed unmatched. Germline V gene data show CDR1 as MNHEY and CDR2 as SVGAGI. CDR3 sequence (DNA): TGTGCCAGCAGTTCAGGACAGGGGGTCTACGAGCAGTACTTC. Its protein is CASSSGQGVYEQYF.

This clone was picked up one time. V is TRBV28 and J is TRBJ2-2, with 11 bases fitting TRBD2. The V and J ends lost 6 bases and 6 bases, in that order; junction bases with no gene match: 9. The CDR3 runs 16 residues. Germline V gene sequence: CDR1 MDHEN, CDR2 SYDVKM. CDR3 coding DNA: TGTGCCAGCAGCCGACTAGCGGGACCTTTCGCCGGGGAGCTGTTTTTT. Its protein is CASSRLAGPFAGELFF.

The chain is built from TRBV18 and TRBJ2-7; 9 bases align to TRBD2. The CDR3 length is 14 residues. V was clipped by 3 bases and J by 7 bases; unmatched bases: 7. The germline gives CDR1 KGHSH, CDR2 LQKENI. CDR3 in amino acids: CASSPRLAGNEQYF. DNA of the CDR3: TGTGCCAGCTCACCCAGGCTAGCGGGGAATGAGCAGTACTTC.

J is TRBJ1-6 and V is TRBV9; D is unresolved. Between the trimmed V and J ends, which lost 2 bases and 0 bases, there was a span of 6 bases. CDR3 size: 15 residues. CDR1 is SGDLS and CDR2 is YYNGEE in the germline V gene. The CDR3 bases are TGTGCCAGCAGCGTCCTCAGCTCCTATAATTCACCCCTCCACTTT. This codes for CASSVLSSYNSPLHF.

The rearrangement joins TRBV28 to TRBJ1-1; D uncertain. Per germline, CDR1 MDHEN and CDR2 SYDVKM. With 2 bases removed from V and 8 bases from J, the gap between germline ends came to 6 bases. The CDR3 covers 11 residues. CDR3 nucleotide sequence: TGTGCCAGCAGTTTAAGCGAAGAAGCTTTCTTT. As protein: CASSLSEEAFF.

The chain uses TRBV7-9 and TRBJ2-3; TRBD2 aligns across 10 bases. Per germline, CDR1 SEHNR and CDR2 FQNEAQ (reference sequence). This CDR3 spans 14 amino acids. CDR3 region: CAIPSGSSTDTQYF. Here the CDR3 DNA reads TGTGCTATACCTAGCGGGAGTTCGACAGATACGCAGTATTTT. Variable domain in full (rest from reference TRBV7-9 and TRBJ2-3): DTGVSQNPRHKITKRGQNVTFRCDPISEHNRLYWYRQTLGQGPEFLTYFQNEAQLEKSRLLSDRFSAERPKGSFSTLEIQRTEQGDSAMYLCAIPSGSSTDTQYFGPGTRLTVL.

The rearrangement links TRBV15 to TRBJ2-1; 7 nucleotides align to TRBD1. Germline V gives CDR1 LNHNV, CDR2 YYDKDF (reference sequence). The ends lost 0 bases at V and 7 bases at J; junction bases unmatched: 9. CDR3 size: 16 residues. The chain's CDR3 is CATSRERPGQLNEQFF. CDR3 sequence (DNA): TGTGCCACCAGCAGAGAGAGGCCGGGACAGCTAAATGAGCAGTTCTTC.

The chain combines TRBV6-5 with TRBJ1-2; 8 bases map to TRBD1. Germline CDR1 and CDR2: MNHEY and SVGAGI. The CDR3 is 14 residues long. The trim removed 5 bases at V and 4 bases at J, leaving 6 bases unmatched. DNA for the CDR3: TGTGCCAGCAGTCTGGACAGGGTTGTCTATGGCTACACCTTC. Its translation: CASSLDRVVYGYTF.

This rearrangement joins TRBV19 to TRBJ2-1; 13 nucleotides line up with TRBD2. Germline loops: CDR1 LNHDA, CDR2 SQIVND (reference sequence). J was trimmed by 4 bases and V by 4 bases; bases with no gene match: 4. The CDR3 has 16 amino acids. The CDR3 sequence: CASSRTSGSTYNEQFF. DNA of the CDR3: TGTGCCAGTAGTAGGACTAGCGGGAGTACGTACAATGAGCAGTTCTTC.

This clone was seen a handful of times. The CDR3 DNA sequence: TGTGCCAGCAGCCAAGATAACGGACAGGGGTACAATGAGCAGTTCTTC. It yields the protein CASSQDNGQGYNEQFF. This chain joins TRBV3-1 (or the pseudogene TRBV3-2) and TRBJ2-1; 9 bases match TRBD1. Germline V gene lookup returns CDR1 LGHDT and CDR2 YNNKEL (reference sequence). V gave up 0 bases and J gave up 4 bases; unmatched junction bases: 4. CDR3 length: 16 residues.

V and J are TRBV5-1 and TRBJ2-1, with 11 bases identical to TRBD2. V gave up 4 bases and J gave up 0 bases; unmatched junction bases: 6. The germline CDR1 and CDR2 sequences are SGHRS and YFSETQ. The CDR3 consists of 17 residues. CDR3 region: CASSTGLAASSYNEQFF. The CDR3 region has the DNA TGCGCCAGCAGCACGGGACTAGCGGCAAGCTCCTACAATGAGCAGTTCTTC. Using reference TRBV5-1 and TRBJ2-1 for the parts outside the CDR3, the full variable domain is KAGVTQTPRYLIKTRGQQVTLSCSPISGHRSVSWYQQTPGQGLQFLFEYFSETQRNKGNFPGRFSGRQFSNSRSEMNVSTLELGDSALYLCASSTGLAASSYNEQFFGPGTRLTVL.

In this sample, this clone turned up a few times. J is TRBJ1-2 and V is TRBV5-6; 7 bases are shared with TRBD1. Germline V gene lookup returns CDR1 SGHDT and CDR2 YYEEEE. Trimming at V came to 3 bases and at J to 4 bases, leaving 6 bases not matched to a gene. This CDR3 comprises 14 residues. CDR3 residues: CASSSPTGTYGYTF. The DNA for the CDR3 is TGTGCCAGCAGCTCACCGACAGGGACCTATGGCTACACCTTC.

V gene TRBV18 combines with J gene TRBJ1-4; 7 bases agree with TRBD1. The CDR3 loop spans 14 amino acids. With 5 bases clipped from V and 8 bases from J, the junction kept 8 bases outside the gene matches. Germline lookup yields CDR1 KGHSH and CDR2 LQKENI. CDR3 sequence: CASSAGQRREKLFF. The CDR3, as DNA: TGTGCCAGCTCAGCGGGACAGCGGAGAGAAAAACTGTTTTTT.

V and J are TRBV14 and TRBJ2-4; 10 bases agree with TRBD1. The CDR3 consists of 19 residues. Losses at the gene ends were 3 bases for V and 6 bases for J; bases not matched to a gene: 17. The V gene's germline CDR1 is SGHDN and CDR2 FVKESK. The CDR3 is CASSQPTPGQGISRNIQYF. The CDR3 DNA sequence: TGTGCCAGCAGCCAGCCCACCCCGGGACAGGGGATCTCCCGAAACATTCAGTACTTC. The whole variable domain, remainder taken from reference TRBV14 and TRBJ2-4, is EAGVTQFPSHSVIEKGQTVTLRCDPISGHDNLYWYRRVMGKEIKFLLHFVKESKQDESGMPNNRFLAERTGGTYSTLKVQPAELEDSGVYFCASSQPTPGQGISRNIQYFGAGTRLSVL.

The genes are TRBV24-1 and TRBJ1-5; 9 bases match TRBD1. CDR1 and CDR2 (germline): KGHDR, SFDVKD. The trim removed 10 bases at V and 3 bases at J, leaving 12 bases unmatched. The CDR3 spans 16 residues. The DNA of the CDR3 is TGTGCCACGGAGCCGGGACAGGGCCCCCTCAATCAGCCCCAGCATTTT. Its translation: CATEPGQGPLNQPQHF.

The CDR3, as DNA: TGTGCCAGCAGCTTAGCGGGGCGGTCCCAAGAGACCCAGTACTTC. It translates to CASSLAGRSQETQYF. The genes are TRBV7-8 and TRBJ2-5; D is perhaps TRBD1 (5 bases). CDR1 and CDR2 from the germline V gene are SGHVS and FQNEAQ. V was shortened by 0 bases and J by 1 base, with 9 bases between the two germline ends. The CDR3 contains 15 residues.

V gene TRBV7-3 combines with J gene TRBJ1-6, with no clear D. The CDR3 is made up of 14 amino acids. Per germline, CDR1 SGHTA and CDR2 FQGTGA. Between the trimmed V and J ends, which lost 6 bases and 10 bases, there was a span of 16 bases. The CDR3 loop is CASSLGVKGSPLHF. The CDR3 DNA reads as TGTGCCAGCAGTTTAGGAGTTAAAGGATCACCCCTCCACTTT.

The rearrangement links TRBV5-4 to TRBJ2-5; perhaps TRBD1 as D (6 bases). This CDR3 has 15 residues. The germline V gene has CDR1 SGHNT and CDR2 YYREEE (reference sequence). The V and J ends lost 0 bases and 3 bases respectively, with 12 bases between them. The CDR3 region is CASSLVEAGEETQYF. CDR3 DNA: TGTGCCAGCAGCTTGGTGGAGGCAGGGGAAGAGACCCAGTACTTC. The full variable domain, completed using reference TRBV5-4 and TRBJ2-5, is ETGVTQSPTHLIKTRGQQVTLRCSSQSGHNTVSWYQQALGQGPQFIFQYYREEENGRGNFPPRFSGLQFPNYSSELNVNALELDDSALYLCASSLVEAGEETQYFGPGTRLLVL.

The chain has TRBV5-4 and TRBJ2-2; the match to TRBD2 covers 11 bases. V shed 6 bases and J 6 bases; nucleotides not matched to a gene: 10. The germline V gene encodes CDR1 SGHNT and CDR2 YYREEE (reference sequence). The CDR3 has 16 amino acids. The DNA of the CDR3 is TGTGCCAGCAAGGGCGGGACTAGCGGTAGAGCCGGGGAGCTGTTTTTT. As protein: CASKGGTSGRAGELFF.